This T cell receptor (beta chain) was recovered during a study of blood T cell repertoires in COVID-19. Only in-frame clones appear in the TCRdb table, and some are missing; sequencing was by immunoSEQ multiplex PCR. The table includes just over 350,000 clones, 87% detected once. Cohort allocation depended upon clinical history that participants reported. The V end lost 4 bases, the J end lost 4 bases, and 8 bases lay between the germline ends. The CDR3 spans 12 residues. The germline V gene encodes CDR1 SGHNT and CDR2 YYREEE (reference sequence). The chain uses TRBV5-4 and TRBJ1-2; D is possibly TRBD1 (5 bases). The TCR originated in a woman in her twenties or thirties who had recovered from COVID-19. Material for sequencing was PBMCs or T cells enriched from blood (not recorded which). The CDR3 region has the DNA TGTGCCAGCAGCCCCGACAGCTATGGCTACACCTTC. The encoded protein is CASSPDSYGYTF.